The T cell receptor (beta chain) under discussion was sequenced for a study of tumor-infiltrating lymphocytes in primary liver carcinoma. General study results and limits: It was in tumors, not blood, that the top-250-clone fraction was significantly higher (p = 0.039). Lower overlap was observed for tumor-adjacent and tumor-blood pairs relative to tumor region pairs.

Regarding this clonotype: Its target is unknown. Possible read error: a much larger clone is one base away.

The CDR3 extends over 14 amino acids. Germline V gives CDR1 MDHEN, CDR2 SYDVKM. Unsorted bulk tissue (about 18-32 mg) underwent RNA and DNA co-extraction. Using a constant-region primer together with ProtoScript II reverse transcriptase, TCR beta cDNA was made from 500 to 650 ng of total RNA. ARM-PCR was slightly modified, and three nested multiplex PCR rounds with it gave rise to the TCR beta libraries. Use of TRBV1-TRBV30 forward primers with a C-beta reverse primer characterized the first two PCR rounds, which lasted roughly 11 cycles each. TCRdb analysed the multiplex PCR reads with MiXCR anew, one entry per CDR3 protein. The profile covers tens of thousands of distinct CDR3 sequences, with over 60% appearing a single time and approximately 49% taken by the ten largest.

The source is a man between 40 and 49 years old with primary liver carcinoma and hepatitis B virus infection. V usage is TRBV28 and J usage is TRBJ1-2; possible D gene TRBD1, 6 bases. The sequencing input was liver tumor tissue from sampling region 3. Subset noted: tumor region T3, left-lateral pole. The CDR3 loop is CTSSLELGGYGYTF. The CDR3 coding sequence is TGTACCAGCAGCCTAGAGTTAGGGGGCTATGGCTACACCTTC.